These 11 T cell receptor beta chains were all obtained from the same sample, sequenced in a study of T cells in Graves' hyperthyroidism and ophthalmopathy. Amplified TCR beta CDR3 regions came from RNA transcripts. HTBI primers were the set used in a first-round RT-PCR of the TCR CDR3. TCRdb called the multiplex PCR reads again in MiXCR, with one record for every CDR3 protein. The sample shows some 580,000 distinct CDR3 sequences, around 16% of them seen only once. The sequenced sample was blood. The receptors originated from a woman aged 40 to 49 with Graves' ophthalmopathy.

There are a few counts of this clonotype. This chain links TRBV7-3 with TRBJ2-1; D is undetermined. Looked up from germline, CDR1 is SGHTA and CDR2 is FQGTGA. With 3 bases removed from V and 3 bases from J, the gap between germline ends came to 9 bases. The CDR3 extends over 14 amino acids. CDR3 nucleotide sequence: TGTGCCAGCAGCTTTATCGGTGGCTACAATGAGCAGTTCTTC. Translated: CASSFIGGYNEQFF.

This clonotype has only a few counts. The chain recombines TRBV28 with TRBJ1-5; 12 bases line up with TRBD1. This CDR3 is built from 15 residues. Germline CDR1 reads MDHEN; CDR2 reads SYDVKM. J gave up 5 bases and V 11 bases, and 10 bases lay outside the gene matches. As DNA, the CDR3 is TGTGCCTCGTTCCCGGGACAGGGGGCGTATCAGCCCCAGCATTTT. Translated: CASFPGQGAYQPQHF.

Ten or more counts support this clonotype. The J gene is TRBJ2-1, the V gene TRBV11-2, with D possibly TRBD1 on 6 matching bases. V was cut by 5 bases and J by 2 bases, with 13 bases left in between. Germline values: CDR1 SGHAT, CDR2 FQNNGV. The CDR3 totals 15 residues. CDR3 DNA sequence: TGTGCCAGCAGCCTACACCGGGACACCTACAATGAGCAGTTCTTC. The encoded protein is CASSLHRDTYNEQFF.

This clonotype has ten or more counts. The chain is built from TRBV20-1 and TRBJ2-7; weak D call: TRBD1 (6 bases). The V end was cut by 6 bases, the J end by 0 bases, with 15 bases between. This CDR3 is built from 14 residues. CDR1 and CDR2 from the germline V gene are DFQATT and SNEGSKA (reference sequence). CDR3 nucleotide sequence: TGCAGTGCCCTCACCATACAGGGCTCCTACGAGCAGTACTTC. It encodes CSALTIQGSYEQYF.

The chain carries TRBV5-1 and TRBJ1-6; tentative D call: TRBD1 (5 bases). The germline V gene encodes CDR1 SGHRS and CDR2 YFSETQ. V lost 4 bases and J 9 bases, leaving 14 bases between the germline ends. The CDR3 consists of 14 residues. The CDR3 spells CASSPGTGSSPLHF. In nucleotides, the CDR3 is TGCGCCAGCAGCCCCGGGACCGGGAGTTCACCCCTCCACTTT.

This clonotype showed up just once. As DNA, the CDR3 is TGTGCCAGCAGTCCGACAGGTTTTGGTTCACCCCTCCACTTT. Translating it yields CASSPTGFGSPLHF. This chain links TRBV27 with TRBJ1-6; maybe TRBD1 (6 bases). Per germline, CDR1 MNHEY and CDR2 SMNVEV (reference sequence). CDR3 length: 14 residues. V was cut by 5 bases and J by 9 bases, with 14 bases left in between.

This clonotype was detected only a few times. The V gene is TRBV29-1, the J gene TRBJ1-1; D remains ambiguous. The CDR3 runs to 13 residues. Germline values: CDR1 SQVTM, CDR2 ANQGSEA. V gave up 4 bases and J gave up 4 bases, with 13 bases separating them. The CDR3 DNA is TGCAGCGTTGGGCTTCCTTTAGGCACTGAAGCTTTCTTT. This encodes CSVGLPLGTEAFF.

This clonotype has only a few counts. The chain couples TRBV10-3 to TRBJ2-7; the match to TRBD1 covers 7 bases. Germline lookup yields CDR1 ENHRY and CDR2 SYGVKD. The CDR3 loop spans 14 amino acids. Losses at the gene ends were 0 bases for V and 3 bases for J; bases not matched to a gene: 2. The CDR3 reads CAISESGGGYEQYF. DNA for the CDR3: TGTGCCATCAGTGAGTCAGGGGGCGGCTACGAGCAGTACTTC.

Many counts were recorded for this clonotype. The chain has TRBV29-1 and TRBJ2-1, with D unresolved. The CDR3 length is 12 residues. Deletions cut 3 bases from V and 6 bases from J, with 9 bases between. CDR1 is SQVTM, CDR2 ANQGSEA, per germline. CDR3 sequence reads: CSVDRASNEQFF. DNA of the CDR3: TGCAGCGTTGATAGGGCGTCCAATGAGCAGTTCTTC.

Ten or more counts support this clonotype. The chain has TRBV28 and TRBJ2-7, with a tentative D call TRBD1 (5 bases). The V gene lost 7 bases and the J gene lost 0 bases, with 13 bases spanning the gap. The V gene's germline CDR1 is MDHEN and CDR2 SYDVKM. The CDR3 extends over 14 amino acids. CDR3 region: CASTTTASSYEQYF. The DNA of the CDR3 is TGTGCCAGCACCACGACAGCGAGCTCCTACGAGCAGTACTTC.

This clonotype has a handful of counts. The CDR3 DNA follows: TGCAGTGCTAGAGATCTGGCGGGAGATTTAAATGAGCAGTACTTC. It yields the protein CSARDLAGDLNEQYF. This chain connects TRBV20-1 to TRBJ2-1; TRBD2 matches at 7 bases. The DNA end is more similar to TRBJ2-7, so the J call may be wrong. The CDR3 is 15 residues long. The germline V gene has CDR1 DFQATT and CDR2 SNEGSKA (reference sequence).